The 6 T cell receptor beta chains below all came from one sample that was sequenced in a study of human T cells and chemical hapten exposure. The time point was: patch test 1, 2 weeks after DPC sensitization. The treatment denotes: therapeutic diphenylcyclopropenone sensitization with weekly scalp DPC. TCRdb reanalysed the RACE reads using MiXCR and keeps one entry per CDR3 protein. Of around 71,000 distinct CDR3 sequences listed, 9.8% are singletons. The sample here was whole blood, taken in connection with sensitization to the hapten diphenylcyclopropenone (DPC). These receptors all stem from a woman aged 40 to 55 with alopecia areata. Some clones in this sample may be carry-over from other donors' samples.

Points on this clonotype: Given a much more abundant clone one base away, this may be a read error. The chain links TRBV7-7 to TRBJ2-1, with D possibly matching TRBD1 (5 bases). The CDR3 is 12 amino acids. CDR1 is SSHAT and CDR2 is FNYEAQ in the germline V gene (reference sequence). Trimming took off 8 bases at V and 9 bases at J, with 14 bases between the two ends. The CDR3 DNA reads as TGTGCCAGCGGCCTATCTAGGGGTGAGCAGTTCTTC. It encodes CASGLSRGEQFF. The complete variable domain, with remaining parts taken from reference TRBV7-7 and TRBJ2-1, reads GAGVSQSPRYKVTKRGQDVTLRCDPISSHATLYWYQQALGQGPEFLTYFNYEAQPDKSGLPSDRFSAERPEGSISTLTIQRTEQRDSAMYRCASGLSRGEQFFGPGTRLTVL.

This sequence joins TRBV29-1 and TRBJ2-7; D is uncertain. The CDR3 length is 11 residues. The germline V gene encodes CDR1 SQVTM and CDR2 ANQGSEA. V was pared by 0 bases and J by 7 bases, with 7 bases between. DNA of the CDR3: TGCAGCGTTGAAGAGAATCGGGAGCAGTACTTC. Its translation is CSVEENREQYF.

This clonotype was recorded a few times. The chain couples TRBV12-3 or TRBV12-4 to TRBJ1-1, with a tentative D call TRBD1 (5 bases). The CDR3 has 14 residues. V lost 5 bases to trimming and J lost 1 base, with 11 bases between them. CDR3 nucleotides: TGTGCCAGCAGTCACAGGTCGGGGAACACTGAAGCTTTCTTT. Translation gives CASSHRSGNTEAFF.

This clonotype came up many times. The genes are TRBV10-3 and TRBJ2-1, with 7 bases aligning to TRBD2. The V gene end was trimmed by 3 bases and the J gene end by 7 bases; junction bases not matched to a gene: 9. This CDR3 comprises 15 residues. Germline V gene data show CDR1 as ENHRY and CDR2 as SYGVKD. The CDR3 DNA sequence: TGTGCCATCAGTGACGGCGGGGGTCTTGAGAATGAGCAGTTCTTC. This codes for CAISDGGGLENEQFF.

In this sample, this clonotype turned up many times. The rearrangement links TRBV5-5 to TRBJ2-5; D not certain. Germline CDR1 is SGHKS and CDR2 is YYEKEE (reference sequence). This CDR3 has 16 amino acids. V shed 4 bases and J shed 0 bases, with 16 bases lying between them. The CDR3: CASSPPTRTHQETQYF. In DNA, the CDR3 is TGTGCCAGCAGCCCTCCTACTCGGACCCACCAAGAGACCCAGTACTTC.

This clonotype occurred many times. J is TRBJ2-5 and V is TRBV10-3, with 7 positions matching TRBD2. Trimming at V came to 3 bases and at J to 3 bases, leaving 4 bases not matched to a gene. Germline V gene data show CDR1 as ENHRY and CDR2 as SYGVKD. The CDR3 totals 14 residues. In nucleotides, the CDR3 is TGTGCCATCAGTGAAGGGGCGGGGGAAGAGACCCAGTACTTC. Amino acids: CAISEGAGEETQYF.